This T cell receptor (beta chain) was profiled in a study of regulatory T cells in long-lasting Graves disease. Germline V gene sequence: CDR1 SGHTA, CDR2 FQGNSA. There are 18 residues in the CDR3. Time point of the sample: persistent/refractory GD, antithyroid drugs over 5 years with positive TRAb. PBMC-extracted RNA yielded the TCR library. Graves' disease was diagnosed by American Thyroid Association guidelines. General observations from the study: TCR diversity in persistent Graves' patients was below that of newly diagnosed ones. With some 2,800 shared public clonotypes, persistent patients exceeded new patients, who shared more than 900. Persistent disease was characterized by preferential usage of TRBV28, TRBJ1-2 and TRBJ2-5.

In its sample, this clonotype was seen a few times. What it recognizes is unknown. A junction end diverges from the germline sequence, so it may reflect a read error. The TCR beta library used iRepertoire HTBI primers with Arm-PCR amplification of CDR3. TCRdb reprocessed the multiplex PCR reads with MiXCR, giving one entry per CDR3 protein. The table has approximately 690,000 distinct CDR3 sequences, around 30% seen once. This receptor was taken from a female donor with Graves disease. The J gene is TRBJ1-2, the V gene TRBV7-2, with a possible D match to TRBD1 (6 bases). Sequences were derived from peripheral blood mononuclear cells (PBMCs), sampled when the disease was refractory, from a patient treated with antithyroid drugs. Written as DNA, the CDR3 is TGTGCCCGCAGCTTAGTCTTTGTTGTTGCAGGGGCTAACTATGGCTACACCTTC. Its protein is CARSLVFVVAGANYGYTF.